The clone carrying this T cell receptor beta chain was seen more than once but under ten times. Its antigen is as yet unknown. Germline trimming cut 6 bases from V and 3 bases from J; bases unmatched to any gene: 9. The length of the CDR3 is 16 residues. Germline CDR1 MDHEN, CDR2 SYDVKM. Time point meaning: pre-sensitization, week 0. Treatment noted: therapeutic diphenylcyclopropenone sensitization with weekly scalp DPC. Blood was drawn before each patch test was applied. Whole blood that had not been fractionated was the source of extracted total RNA. This specimen belongs to a study of human T cells and chemical hapten exposure. Turning to the study itself: The use of 2% DPC on around 2 cm by around 2 cm of upper inner arm skin constituted sensitization.

TCRdb fed the RACE reads into MiXCR, producing one record per CDR3 protein. The table has about 300,000 distinct CDR3 sequences, about 5.4% seen once; the top ten hold around 8.8%. Study-level findings and limits: As the donors had alopecia, their immune response may differ from healthy people's.

This sample comprised whole blood, obtained in connection with sensitization to the hapten diphenylcyclopropenone (DPC). This sequence was found in a woman between 18 and 30 years old with alopecia areata. Some clones in this sample may be carry-over from other donors' samples. The chain links TRBV28 to TRBJ2-1; 9 positions match TRBD1. The DNA of the CDR3 is TGTGCCAGCAGGCCCAACGGACAGGGGTTCTACAATGAGCAGTTCTTC. Protein product: CASRPNGQGFYNEQFF.